The source of this T cell receptor beta chain is a study of regulatory T cells in long-lasting Graves disease. Arm-PCR of CDR3 regions with iRepertoire HTBI primers generated TCR beta libraries. TCRdb processed the multiplex PCR reads anew with MiXCR; each CDR3 protein has one entry. The sample yields 400,000 to 500,000 distinct CDR3 sequences, 15% seen once. Study-wide results and limits: Lower TCR diversity was seen in persistent Graves' patients than in newly diagnosed ones.

The sample holds many counts of this clonotype. The target antigen is unknown. Looked up from germline, CDR1 is MNHNS and CDR2 is SASEGT. V lost 0 bases to trimming and J lost 5 bases, with 13 bases between them. This CDR3 is built from 16 residues. Time point of the sample: newly diagnosed GD, antithyroid drugs for less than 3 months. Preparation of the TCR library used RNA extracted from PBMCs. Patients with Graves' disease were diagnosed by American Thyroid Association guidelines. This same sample was also part of a study on T cells in Graves' hyperthyroidism and ophthalmopathy. From that report: Graves' hyperthyroidism was deemed stable absent ophthalmopathy progression within 18 months. The HTBI primer set served for first-round RT-PCR of the TCR CDR3.

The rearrangement uses TRBV6-1 and TRBJ2-2; D unresolved. This specimen was peripheral blood mononuclear cells (PBMCs), taken at new diagnosis, from a patient treated with antithyroid drugs. The sequence came from a woman aged 35 to 49 with Graves disease. The CDR3 coding sequence is TGTGCCAGCAGTGAAGCGCTGGTGCTTGGGACCGGGGAGCTGTTTTTT. Protein: CASSEALVLGTGELFF.